Shown below are 8 T cell receptor beta chains from a single sample sequenced in a study of T cells in Graves' hyperthyroidism and ophthalmopathy. Using RNA transcripts as the source, TCR beta CDR3 regions were amplified. The HTBI primer set served for first-round RT-PCR of the TCR CDR3. TCRdb fed the multiplex PCR reads into MiXCR, producing one record per CDR3 protein. The table shows about 560,000 distinct CDR3 sequences, with around 13% occurring only once. What was sequenced was blood. The receptors were gathered from a woman aged 40 to 50 with Graves' hyperthyroidism.

This clonotype came up many times. This sequence joins TRBV5-1 and TRBJ2-1; D unresolved. The CDR3 covers 15 residues. Germline assignment: CDR1 SGHRS and CDR2 YFSETQ. V was cut by 1 base and J by 8 bases, with 16 bases left in between. The CDR3 DNA reads as TGCGCCAGCAGCTTGCCTTCAGGACCCGCAGATGAGCAGTTCTTC. Protein: CASSLPSGPADEQFF.

This clonotype was found many times. This chain uses TRBV20-1 with TRBJ1-1; TRBD1 matches 8 bases. CDR1 DFQATT and CDR2 SNEGSKA come from the germline V gene (reference sequence). With V trimmed by 4 bases and J by 11 bases, 12 bases remained unmatched. The CDR3 has 13 amino acids. The CDR3 protein is CSATPTGGISAFF. DNA for the CDR3: TGCAGTGCTACCCCCACAGGGGGTATTTCTGCTTTCTTT.

The V gene is TRBV7-2, the J gene TRBJ1-6; 8 positions match TRBD1. Germline V gene lookup returns CDR1 SGHTA and CDR2 FQGNSA. V was pared by 4 bases and J by 10 bases, with 9 bases of the junction left unmatched. The CDR3 loop spans 15 amino acids. The chain's CDR3 is CASSSPGGASSPLHF. The CDR3 DNA sequence: TGTGCCAGCAGCTCACCAGGGGGCGCCTCGTCACCCCTCCACTTT.

In this sample, this clonotype turned up a few times. The J gene is TRBJ2-1, the V gene TRBV6-2 or TRBV6-3; 8 bases fit TRBD2. This CDR3 comprises 15 residues. Losses at the gene ends were 5 bases for V and 7 bases for J; bases not matched to a gene: 10. CDR1 and CDR2 (germline): MNHEY, SVGEGT. DNA of the CDR3: TGTGCCAGCAGTGGGGGGCTAGCGGGTTATAATGAGCAGTTCTTC. Protein: CASSGGLAGYNEQFF.

This clonotype was seen many times. The J gene is TRBJ2-5, the V gene TRBV12-3 or TRBV12-4, with 8 bases aligning to TRBD1. The CDR3 extends over 14 amino acids. J was trimmed by 5 bases and V by 3 bases; bases with no gene match: 5. The CDR3 DNA reads TGTGCCAGCAGTTTTCAGGGGGCCGGGGAGACCCAGTACTTC. Translation gives CASSFQGAGETQYF.

This clonotype was counted only a few times. The chain joins TRBV15 to TRBJ2-7; the D gene is possibly TRBD1 (5 bases). V lost 1 base to trimming and J lost 7 bases, with 17 bases between them. CDR3 length: 15 residues. Germline CDR1 is LNHNV and CDR2 is YYDKDF (reference sequence). The CDR3 region has the DNA TGTGCCACCAGCAGAGCCCGGTCAGGGTCAGGGGAGCAGTACTTC. Encoded protein: CATSRARSGSGEQYF.

This clonotype was picked up many times. The chain is built from TRBV2 and TRBJ2-1, with TRBD2 as a possible D gene (5 bases). CDR1 and CDR2 (germline): SNHLY, FYNNEI. There are 15 residues in the CDR3. V shed 3 bases and J shed 2 bases, with 11 bases lying between them. The CDR3: CASSDRGETYNEQFF. CDR3 bases: TGTGCCAGCAGTGATCGGGGTGAAACCTACAATGAGCAGTTCTTC.

With respect to this clonotype: Sequence at one end of the junction differs from germline and may be a read error. The genes are TRBV5-4 and TRBJ2-1, with TRBD1 as a possible D gene (5 bases). CDR1 and CDR2 (germline): SGHNT, YYREEE (reference sequence). The CDR3 is 16 residues long. For the CDR3, the DNA is TGTGCCAGCAGCCGCTGGGGCCTAGATTCCTGCAATGAGCAGTTCTTC. Its translation is CASSRWGLDSCNEQFF.